The 12 T cell receptor beta chains listed next were all sequenced from one sample in a study of blood T cell repertoires in COVID-19. Measured with immunoSEQ multiplex PCR; TCRdb has only the in-frame clones, and not every one. The repertoire holds a few hundred thousand clones, with more than 75% as singletons. Sequences were obtained from peripheral blood. All receptors derive from a woman in her 40s who had recovered from COVID-19.

This clone was counted a single time. DNA for the CDR3: TGTGCCAGCAGCCGGAGGACTATCTTTAGCTCCTACAATGAGCAGTTCTTC. It codes for CASSRRTIFSSYNEQFF. The rearrangement joins TRBV7-9 to TRBJ2-1; D is perhaps TRBD2 (6 bases). The germline V gene has CDR1 SEHNR and CDR2 FQNEAQ (reference sequence). V lost 5 bases and J lost 0, with 17 bases in between. The CDR3 runs 17 residues.

The chain links TRBV6-5 to TRBJ2-5; D unresolved. In germline, CDR1 is MNHEY, CDR2 SVGAGI. V was shortened by 8 bases and J by 2 bases, with 12 bases between the two germline ends. This CDR3 comprises 13 residues. As DNA, the CDR3 is TGTGCCAGCCTCCTTTTCGGGCAAGAGACCCAGTACTTC. This translates into CASLLFGQETQYF.

The chain joins TRBV19 to TRBJ2-3, with D perhaps matching TRBD2 (6 bases). Trimming took 2 bases from V and 0 from J, leaving 9 bases between them. The CDR3 has 15 amino acids. CDR1 is LNHDA and CDR2 is SQIVND in the germline V gene (reference sequence). The DNA of the CDR3 is TGTGCCAGTAGTATACAGGCGGGAAGCACAGATACGCAGTATTTT. Protein: CASSIQAGSTDTQYF.

The DNA for the CDR3 is TGTGCCAGCAGCCCTGGGGCCATGAACACTGAAGCTTTCTTT. Amino acid sequence: CASSPGAMNTEAFF. V is TRBV5-4 and J is TRBJ1-1; tentatively, D is TRBD1 (5 bases). CDR1 and CDR2 from the germline V gene are SGHNT and YYREEE (reference sequence). Trimming removed 4 bases at V and 0 bases at J, with 10 bases between. The CDR3 totals 14 residues.

This clone was counted a single time. V is TRBV18 and J is TRBJ1-4; D possibly corresponds to TRBD1 (6 bases). V lost 3 bases and J lost 5, with 13 bases in between. Germline CDR1 reads KGHSH; CDR2 reads LQKENI. The CDR3 is made up of 15 amino acids. The CDR3 DNA sequence: TGTGCCAGCTCACCCCGGACAGCCAGAAATGAAAAACTGTTTTTT. It is translated as CASSPRTARNEKLFF.

V is TRBV12-3 or TRBV12-4 and J is TRBJ1-5; unclear D gene. The V gene lost 3 bases and the J gene lost 5 bases, with 8 bases spanning the gap. This CDR3 has 13 residues. The chain's CDR3 is CASSFPPDQPQHF. The CDR3 bases are TGTGCCAGCAGTTTCCCCCCTGATCAGCCCCAGCATTTT.

This clone was observed a single time. The chain is built from TRBV6-2 or TRBV6-3 and TRBJ2-7; a possible D gene is TRBD2 (6 bases). Germline V gene data show CDR1 as MNHEY and CDR2 as SVGEGT. The CDR3 consists of 14 residues. Trimming cost V 6 bases and J 2 bases, with 14 bases left between them. CDR3 bases: TGTGCCAGCAGCCCCTGGGGAGGACCCTACGAGCAGTACTTC. Translating gives CASSPWGGPYEQYF.

This clone was observed a few times. V usage is TRBV9 and J usage is TRBJ2-3; D is uncertain. Trimming took 0 bases from V and 2 from J, leaving 10 bases between them. CDR3 length: 15 residues. Germline V CDR1 and CDR2: SGDLS, YYNGEE. As DNA, the CDR3 is TGTGCCAGCAGCGTAGAAGAGGAACCCACAGATACGCAGTATTTT. Translating gives CASSVEEEPTDTQYF.

This rearrangement joins TRBV12-5 to TRBJ1-4; the D is unclear. This CDR3 has 14 amino acids. Looked up from germline, CDR1 is LGHNT and CDR2 is FRNRAP. Trimming stripped 6 bases from V and 2 bases from J, with 10 bases between. The CDR3 bases are TGTGCTAGTGGCTACAGTCCTACTAATGAAAAACTGTTTTTT. This sequence encodes CASGYSPTNEKLFF.

This sequence joins TRBV11-2 and TRBJ2-5, with 9 bases aligning to TRBD2. The germline CDR1 and CDR2 sequences are SGHAT and FQNNGV. The V segment lost 5 bases and the J segment 1 base; nucleotides outside the gene matches: 5. This CDR3 comprises 15 residues. The CDR3 DNA reads TGTGCCAGCAGCGGGGCGGGAGGGAGCCAAGAGACCCAGTACTTC. Residues: CASSGAGGSQETQYF.

This clone was counted once. The chain is built from TRBV7-9 and TRBJ2-3; maybe TRBD1 (6 bases). The CDR3 is made up of 14 amino acids. Trimming removed 1 base at V and 4 bases at J, with 9 bases between. The germline CDR1 and CDR2 sequences are SEHNR and FQNEAQ (reference sequence). DNA for the CDR3: TGTGCCAGCAGCTTAGTGGGGGCTTCAGATACGCAGTATTTT. Amino acid sequence: CASSLVGASDTQYF.

V is TRBV9 and J is TRBJ2-3, with 10 positions matching TRBD2. Germline CDR1 and CDR2: SGDLS and YYNGEE. V trimming: 0 bases; J trimming: 2 bases; junction bases outside the gene matches: 6. The CDR3 is 17 amino acids. The CDR3 reads CASSVDPSGSVTDTQYF. The DNA of the CDR3 is TGTGCCAGCAGCGTAGACCCTAGCGGGAGTGTCACAGATACGCAGTATTTT.